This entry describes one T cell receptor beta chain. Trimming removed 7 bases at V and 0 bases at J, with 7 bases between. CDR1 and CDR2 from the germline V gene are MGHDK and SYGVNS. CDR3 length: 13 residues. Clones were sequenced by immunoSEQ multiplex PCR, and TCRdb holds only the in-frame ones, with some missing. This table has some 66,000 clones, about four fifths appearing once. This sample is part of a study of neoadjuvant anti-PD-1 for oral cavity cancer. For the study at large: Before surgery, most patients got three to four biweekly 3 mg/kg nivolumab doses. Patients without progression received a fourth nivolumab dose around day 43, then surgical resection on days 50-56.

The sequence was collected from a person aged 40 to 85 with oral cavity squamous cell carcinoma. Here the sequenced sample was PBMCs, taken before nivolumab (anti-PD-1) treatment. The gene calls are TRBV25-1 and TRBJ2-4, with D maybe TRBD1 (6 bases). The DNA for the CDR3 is TGTGCCAGCAAGGGGGTAGCCAAAAACATTCAGTACTTC. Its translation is CASKGVAKNIQYF.